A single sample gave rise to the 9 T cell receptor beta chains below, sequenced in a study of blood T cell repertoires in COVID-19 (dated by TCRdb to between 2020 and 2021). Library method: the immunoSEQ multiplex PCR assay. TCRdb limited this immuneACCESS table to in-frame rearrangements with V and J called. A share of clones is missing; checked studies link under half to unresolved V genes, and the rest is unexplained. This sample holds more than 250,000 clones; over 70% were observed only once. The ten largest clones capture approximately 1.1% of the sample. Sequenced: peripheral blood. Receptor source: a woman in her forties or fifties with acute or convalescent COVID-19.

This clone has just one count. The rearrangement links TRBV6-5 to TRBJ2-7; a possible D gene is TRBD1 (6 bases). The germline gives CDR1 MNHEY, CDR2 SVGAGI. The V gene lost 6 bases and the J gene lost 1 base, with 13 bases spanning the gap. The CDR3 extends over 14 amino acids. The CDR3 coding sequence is TGTGCCAGCAGGTTCCGGGACATATCCTACGAGCAGTACTTC. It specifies CASRFRDISYEQYF.

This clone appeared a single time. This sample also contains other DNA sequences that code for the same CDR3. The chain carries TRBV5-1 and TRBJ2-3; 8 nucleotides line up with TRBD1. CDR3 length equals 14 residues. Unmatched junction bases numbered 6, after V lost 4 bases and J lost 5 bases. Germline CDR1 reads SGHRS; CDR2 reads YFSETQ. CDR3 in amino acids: CASSPGTGEDTQYF. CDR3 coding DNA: TGCGCCAGCAGCCCTGGGACAGGTGAAGATACGCAGTATTTT.

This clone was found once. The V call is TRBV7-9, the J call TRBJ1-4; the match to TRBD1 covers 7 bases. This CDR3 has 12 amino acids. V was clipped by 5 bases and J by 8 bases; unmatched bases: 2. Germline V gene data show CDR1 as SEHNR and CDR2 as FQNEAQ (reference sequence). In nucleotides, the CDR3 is TGTGCCAGCAGCCAGGGGGAGGAAAAACTGTTTTTT. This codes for CASSQGEEKLFF.

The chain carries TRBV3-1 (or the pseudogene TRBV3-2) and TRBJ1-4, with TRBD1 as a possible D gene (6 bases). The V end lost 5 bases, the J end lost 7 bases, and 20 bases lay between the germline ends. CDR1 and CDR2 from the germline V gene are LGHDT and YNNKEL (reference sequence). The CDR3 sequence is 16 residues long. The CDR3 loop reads CASSTGTTLVGEKLFF. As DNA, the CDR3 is TGTGCCAGCAGCACAGGGACCACCTTGGTTGGTGAAAAACTGTTTTTT.

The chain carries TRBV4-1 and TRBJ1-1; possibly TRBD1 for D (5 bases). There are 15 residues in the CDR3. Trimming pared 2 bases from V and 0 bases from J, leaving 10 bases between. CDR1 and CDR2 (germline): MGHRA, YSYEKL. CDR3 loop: CASSQKGHLNTEAFF. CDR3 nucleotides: TGCGCCAGCAGCCAAAAAGGACACTTGAACACTGAAGCTTTCTTT.

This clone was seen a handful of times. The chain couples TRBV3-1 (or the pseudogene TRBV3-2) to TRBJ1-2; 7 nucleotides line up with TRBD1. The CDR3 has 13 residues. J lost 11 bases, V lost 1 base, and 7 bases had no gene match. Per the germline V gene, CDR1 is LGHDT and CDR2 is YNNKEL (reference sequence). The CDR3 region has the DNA TGTGCCAGCAGCCAAGGTACAGGGGATATTTACACCTTC. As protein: CASSQGTGDIYTF.

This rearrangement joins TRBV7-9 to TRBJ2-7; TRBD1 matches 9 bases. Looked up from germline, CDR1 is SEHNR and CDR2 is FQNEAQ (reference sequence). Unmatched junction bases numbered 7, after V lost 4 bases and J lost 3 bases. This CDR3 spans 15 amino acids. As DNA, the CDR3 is TGTGCCAGCAGCTACCCCGGGACAGGGTTCTACGAGCAGTACTTC. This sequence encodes CASSYPGTGFYEQYF. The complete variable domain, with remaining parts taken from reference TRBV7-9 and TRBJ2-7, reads DTGVSQNPRHKITKRGQNVTFRCDPISEHNRLYWYRQTLGQGPEFLTYFQNEAQLEKSRLLSDRFSAERPKGSFSTLEIQRTEQGDSAMYLCASSYPGTGFYEQYFGPGTRLTVT.

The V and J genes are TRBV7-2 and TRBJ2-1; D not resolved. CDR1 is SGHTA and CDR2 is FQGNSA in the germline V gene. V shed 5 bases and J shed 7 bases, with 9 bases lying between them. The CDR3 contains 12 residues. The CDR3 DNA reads TGTGCCAGCAGCACCACTATAAATGAGCAGTTCTTC. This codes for CASSTTINEQFF.

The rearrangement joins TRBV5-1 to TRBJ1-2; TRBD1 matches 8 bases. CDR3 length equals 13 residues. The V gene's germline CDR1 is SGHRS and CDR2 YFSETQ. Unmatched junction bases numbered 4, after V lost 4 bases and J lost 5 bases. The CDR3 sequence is CASSPDRVYGYTF. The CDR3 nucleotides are TGCGCCAGCAGCCCGGACAGGGTGTATGGCTACACCTTC. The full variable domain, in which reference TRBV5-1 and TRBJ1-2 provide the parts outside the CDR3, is KAGVTQTPRYLIKTRGQQVTLSCSPISGHRSVSWYQQTPGQGLQFLFEYFSETQRNKGNFPGRFSGRQFSNSRSEMNVSTLELGDSALYLCASSPDRVYGYTFGSGTRLTVV.